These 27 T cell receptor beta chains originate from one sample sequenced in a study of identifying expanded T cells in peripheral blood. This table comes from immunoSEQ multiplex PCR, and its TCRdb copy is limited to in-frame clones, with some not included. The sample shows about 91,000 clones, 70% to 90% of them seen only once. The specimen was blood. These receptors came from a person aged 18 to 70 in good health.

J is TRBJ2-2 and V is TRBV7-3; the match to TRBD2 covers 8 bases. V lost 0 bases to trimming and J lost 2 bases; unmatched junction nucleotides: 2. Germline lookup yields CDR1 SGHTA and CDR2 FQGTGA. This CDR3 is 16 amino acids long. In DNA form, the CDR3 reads TGTGCCAGCAGCTTAACCGCGGGGGGCAACACCGGGGAGCTGTTTTTT. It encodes CASSLTAGGNTGELFF.

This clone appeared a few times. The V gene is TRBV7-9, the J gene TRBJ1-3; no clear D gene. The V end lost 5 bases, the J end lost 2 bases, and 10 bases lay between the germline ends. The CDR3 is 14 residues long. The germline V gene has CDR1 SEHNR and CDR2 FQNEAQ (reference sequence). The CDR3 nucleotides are TGTGCCAGCAGCCCACAAACGGCTGGAAACACCATATATTTT. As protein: CASSPQTAGNTIYF.

CDR3 loop: CASSTRTGLFYNEQFF. CDR3 DNA: TGTGCCAGCAGTACCCGGACAGGGTTGTTCTACAATGAGCAGTTCTTC. V usage is TRBV2 and J usage is TRBJ2-1; 8 nucleotides agree with TRBD1. Germline V gene data show CDR1 as SNHLY and CDR2 as FYNNEI. The CDR3 consists of 16 residues. With 5 bases clipped from V and 3 bases from J, the junction kept 9 bases outside the gene matches.

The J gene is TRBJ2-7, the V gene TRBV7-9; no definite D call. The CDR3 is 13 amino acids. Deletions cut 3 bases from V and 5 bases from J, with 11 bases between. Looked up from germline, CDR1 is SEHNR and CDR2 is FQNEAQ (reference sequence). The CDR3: CASSFYSLNEQYF. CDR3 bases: TGTGCCAGCAGCTTTTACAGCCTGAACGAGCAGTACTTC.

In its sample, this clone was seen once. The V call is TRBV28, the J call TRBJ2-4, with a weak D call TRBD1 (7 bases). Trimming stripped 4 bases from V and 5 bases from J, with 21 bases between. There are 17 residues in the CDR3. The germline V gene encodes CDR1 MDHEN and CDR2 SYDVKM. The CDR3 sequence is CASSSSPGGNGENIQYF. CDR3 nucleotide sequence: TGTGCCAGCAGTTCTTCTCCAGGGGGGAATGGGGAAAACATTCAGTACTTC. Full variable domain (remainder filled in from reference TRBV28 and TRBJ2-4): DVKVTQSSRYLVKRTGEKVFLECVQDMDHENMFWYRQDPGLGLRLIYFSYDVKMKEKGDIPEGYSVSREKKERFSLILESASTNQTSMYLCASSSSPGGNGENIQYFGAGTRLSVL.

The CDR3 spells CASSSTGGGSGSYNEQFF. The CDR3, as DNA: TGCGCCAGCAGCTCGACAGGGGGCGGATCGGGCTCCTACAATGAGCAGTTCTTC. The chain recombines TRBV5-1 with TRBJ2-1; 10 bases map to TRBD1. This CDR3 is 18 amino acids long. V trimming: 3 bases; J trimming: 0 bases; junction bases outside the gene matches: 9. Germline V gives CDR1 SGHRS, CDR2 YFSETQ.

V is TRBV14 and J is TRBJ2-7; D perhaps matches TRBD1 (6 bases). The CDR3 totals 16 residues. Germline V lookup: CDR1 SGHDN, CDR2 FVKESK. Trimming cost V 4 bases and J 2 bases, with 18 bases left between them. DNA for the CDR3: TGTGCCAGCAGCCCCAGGGGATCATTTAGGACCTACGAGCAGTACTTC. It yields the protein CASSPRGSFRTYEQYF.

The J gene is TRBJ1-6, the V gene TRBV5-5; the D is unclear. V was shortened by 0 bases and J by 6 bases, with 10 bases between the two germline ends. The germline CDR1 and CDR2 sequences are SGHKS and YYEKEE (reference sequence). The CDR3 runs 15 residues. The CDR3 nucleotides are TGTGCCAGCAGCTTGGCGGAGGGTTTTAATTCACCCCTCCACTTT. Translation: CASSLAEGFNSPLHF.

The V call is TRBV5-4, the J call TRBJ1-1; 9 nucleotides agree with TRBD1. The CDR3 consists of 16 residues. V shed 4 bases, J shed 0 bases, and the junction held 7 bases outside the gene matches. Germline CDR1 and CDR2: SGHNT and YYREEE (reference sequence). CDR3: CASSRGGQGLNTEAFF. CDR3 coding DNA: TGTGCCAGCAGCCGGGGGGGACAGGGCTTGAACACTGAAGCTTTCTTT.

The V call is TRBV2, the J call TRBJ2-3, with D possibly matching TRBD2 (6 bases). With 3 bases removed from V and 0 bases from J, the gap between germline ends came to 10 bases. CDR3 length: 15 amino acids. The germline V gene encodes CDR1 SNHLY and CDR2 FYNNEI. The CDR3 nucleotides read TGTGCCAGCAGTGAGAGCGGGCTAAGCACAGATACGCAGTATTTT. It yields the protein CASSESGLSTDTQYF.

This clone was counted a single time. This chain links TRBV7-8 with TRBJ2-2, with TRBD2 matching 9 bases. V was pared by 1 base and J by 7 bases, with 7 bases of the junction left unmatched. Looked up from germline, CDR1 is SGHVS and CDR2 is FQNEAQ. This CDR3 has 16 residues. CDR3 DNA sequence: TGTGCCAGCAGCTTAGTCGATAGTAGCGGGAGCGGGGAGCTGTTTTTT. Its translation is CASSLVDSSGSGELFF.

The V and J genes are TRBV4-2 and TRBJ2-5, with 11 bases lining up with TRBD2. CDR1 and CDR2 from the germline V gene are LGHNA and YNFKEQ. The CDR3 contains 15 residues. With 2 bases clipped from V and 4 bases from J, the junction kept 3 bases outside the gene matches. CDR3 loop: CASSQNSGGAETQYF. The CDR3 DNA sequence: TGTGCCAGCAGCCAAAATAGCGGGGGGGCAGAGACCCAGTACTTC.

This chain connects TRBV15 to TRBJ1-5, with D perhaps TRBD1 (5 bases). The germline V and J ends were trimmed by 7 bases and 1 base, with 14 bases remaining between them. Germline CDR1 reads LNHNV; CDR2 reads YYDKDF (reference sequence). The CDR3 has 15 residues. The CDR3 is CATTPGGKSNQPQHF. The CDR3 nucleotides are TGTGCCACCACCCCCGGGGGAAAGAGCAATCAGCCCCAGCATTTT.

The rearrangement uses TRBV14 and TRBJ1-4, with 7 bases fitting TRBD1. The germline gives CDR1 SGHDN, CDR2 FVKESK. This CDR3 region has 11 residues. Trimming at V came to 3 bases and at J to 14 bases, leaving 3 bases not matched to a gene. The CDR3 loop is CASSQRQGLFF. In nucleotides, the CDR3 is TGTGCCAGCAGCCAGAGACAGGGCCTGTTTTTT.

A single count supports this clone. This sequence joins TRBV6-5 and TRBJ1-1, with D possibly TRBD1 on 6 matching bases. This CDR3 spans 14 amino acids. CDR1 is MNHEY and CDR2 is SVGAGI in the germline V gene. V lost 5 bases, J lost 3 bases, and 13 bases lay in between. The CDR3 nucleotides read TGTGCCAGCAGTCGAGGGGGTAGGGACACTGAAGCTTTCTTT. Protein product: CASSRGGRDTEAFF.

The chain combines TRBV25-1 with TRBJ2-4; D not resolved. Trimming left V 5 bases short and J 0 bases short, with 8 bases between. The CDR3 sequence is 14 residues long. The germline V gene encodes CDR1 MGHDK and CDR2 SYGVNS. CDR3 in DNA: TGTGCCAGCAGTAGCAGTCTAGCCAAAAACATTCAGTACTTC. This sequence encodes CASSSSLAKNIQYF.

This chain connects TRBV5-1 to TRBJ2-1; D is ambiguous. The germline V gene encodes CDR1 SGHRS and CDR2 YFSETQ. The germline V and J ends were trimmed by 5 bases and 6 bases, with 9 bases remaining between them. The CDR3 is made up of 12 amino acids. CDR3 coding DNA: TGCGCCAGCAGGCTGTCAGCCAATGAGCAGTTCTTC. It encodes CASRLSANEQFF. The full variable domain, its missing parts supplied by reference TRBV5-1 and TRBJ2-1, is KAGVTQTPRYLIKTRGQQVTLSCSPISGHRSVSWYQQTPGQGLQFLFEYFSETQRNKGNFPGRFSGRQFSNSRSEMNVSTLELGDSALYLCASRLSANEQFFGPGTRLTVL.

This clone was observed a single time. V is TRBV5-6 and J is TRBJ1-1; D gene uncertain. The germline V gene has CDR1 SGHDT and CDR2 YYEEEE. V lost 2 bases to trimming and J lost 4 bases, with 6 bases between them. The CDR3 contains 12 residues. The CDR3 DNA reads TGTGCCAGCAGCTTCTCCCCCACTGAAGCTTTCTTT. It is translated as CASSFSPTEAFF.

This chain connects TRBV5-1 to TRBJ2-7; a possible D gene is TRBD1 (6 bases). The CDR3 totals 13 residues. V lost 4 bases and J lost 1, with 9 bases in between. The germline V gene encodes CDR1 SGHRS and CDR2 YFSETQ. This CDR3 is CASSPGVSYEQYF. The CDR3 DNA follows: TGCGCCAGCAGCCCAGGGGTATCCTACGAGCAGTACTTC.

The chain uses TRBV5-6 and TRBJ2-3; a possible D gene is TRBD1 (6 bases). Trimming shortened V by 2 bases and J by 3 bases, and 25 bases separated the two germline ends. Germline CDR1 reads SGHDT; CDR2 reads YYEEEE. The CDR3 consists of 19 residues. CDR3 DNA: TGTGCCAGCAGCTTAGAGTTAGGAGGCCGGGACATTGCAACAGATACGCAGTATTTT. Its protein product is CASSLELGGRDIATDTQYF.

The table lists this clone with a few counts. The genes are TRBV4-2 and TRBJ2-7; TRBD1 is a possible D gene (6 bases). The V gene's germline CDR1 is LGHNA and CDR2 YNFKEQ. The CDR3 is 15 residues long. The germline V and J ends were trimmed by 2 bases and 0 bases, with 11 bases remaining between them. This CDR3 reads CASSQRTDSSYEQYF. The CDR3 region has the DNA TGTGCCAGCAGCCAAAGGACAGACAGCTCCTACGAGCAGTACTTC.

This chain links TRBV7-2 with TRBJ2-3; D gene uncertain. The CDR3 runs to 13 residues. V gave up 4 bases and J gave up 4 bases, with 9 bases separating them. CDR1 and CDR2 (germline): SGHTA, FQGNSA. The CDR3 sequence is CASSSSKADTQYF. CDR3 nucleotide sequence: TGTGCCAGCAGCTCCTCGAAGGCAGATACGCAGTATTTT.

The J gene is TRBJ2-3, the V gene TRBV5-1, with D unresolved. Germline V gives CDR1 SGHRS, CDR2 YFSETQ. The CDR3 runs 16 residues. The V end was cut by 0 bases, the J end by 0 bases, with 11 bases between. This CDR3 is CASSLAPAVSTDTQYF. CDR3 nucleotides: TGCGCCAGCAGCTTGGCTCCGGCGGTCAGCACAGATACGCAGTATTTT.

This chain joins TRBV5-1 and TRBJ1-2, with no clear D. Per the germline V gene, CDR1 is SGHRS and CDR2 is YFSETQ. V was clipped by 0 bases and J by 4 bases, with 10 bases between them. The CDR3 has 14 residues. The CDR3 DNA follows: TGCGCCAGCAGCTTGGGAGAAGCCCTCTATGGCTACACCTTC. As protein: CASSLGEALYGYTF.

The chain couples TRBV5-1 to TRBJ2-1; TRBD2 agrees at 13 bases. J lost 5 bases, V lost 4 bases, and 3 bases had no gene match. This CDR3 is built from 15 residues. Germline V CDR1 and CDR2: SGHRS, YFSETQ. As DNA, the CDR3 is TGCGCCAGCAGCCGGGGGACTAGCGGGAACAATGAGCAGTTCTTC. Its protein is CASSRGTSGNNEQFF.

CDR3 region: CSVEWAGTSYEQYF. The CDR3 bases are TGCAGCGTTGAATGGGCAGGGACTTCCTACGAGCAGTACTTC. V gene TRBV29-1 combines with J gene TRBJ2-7; weak D call: TRBD2 (6 bases). V lost 2 bases and J 1 base, leaving 12 bases between the germline ends. The CDR3 extends over 14 amino acids. CDR1 and CDR2 (germline): SQVTM, ANQGSEA.

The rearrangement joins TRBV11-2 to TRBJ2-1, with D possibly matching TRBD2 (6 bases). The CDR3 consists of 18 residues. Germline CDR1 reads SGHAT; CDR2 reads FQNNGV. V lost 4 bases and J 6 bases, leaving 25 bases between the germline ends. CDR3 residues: CASSSPGLTGRLGNEQFF. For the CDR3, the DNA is TGTGCCAGCAGCTCCCCAGGGTTGACGGGGAGACTAGGCAATGAGCAGTTCTTC.